Listed here are 10 T cell receptor beta chains from one sample, sequenced in a study of cytotoxic CD8 clonotypes in ibrutinib-treated CLL. Profiling relied on immunoSEQ multiplex PCR, and the TCRdb table lists in-frame clones only, not all of them. The sample has approximately 340,000 clones; about 61% are singletons. The sample was PBMCs, taken after 36 months of ibrutinib treatment. The receptors stem from a human donor with chronic lymphocytic leukemia.

This sequence joins TRBV4-1 and TRBJ2-1, with 8 bases fitting TRBD1. The J segment lost 3 bases and the V segment lost 3 bases, leaving 4 bases of the junction unmatched. From germline, CDR1 is MGHRA and CDR2 YSYEKL. This CDR3 is 15 amino acids long. In DNA, the CDR3 is TGCGCCAGCAGCCATAGGACAGGGTACTACAATGAGCAGTTCTTC. The encoded protein is CASSHRTGYYNEQFF.

The chain joins TRBV5-1 to TRBJ2-7, with 8 bases fitting TRBD1. V trimming: 4 bases; J trimming: 2 bases; junction bases outside the gene matches: 11. Germline assignment: CDR1 SGHRS and CDR2 YFSETQ. CDR3 length equals 16 residues. The CDR3 region is CASSVGPGTGPYEQYF. DNA for the CDR3: TGCGCCAGCAGCGTTGGCCCAGGGACAGGACCCTACGAGCAGTACTTC.

This clone was detected a few times. Other DNA sequences from this sample encode an identical CDR3 as well. The chain is built from TRBV13 and TRBJ2-4; D uncertain. The CDR3 contains 14 residues. The germline CDR1 and CDR2 sequences are PRHDT and FYEKMQ (reference sequence). Deletions cut 7 bases from V and 0 bases from J, with 10 bases between. In nucleotides, the CDR3 is TGTGCCAGCACCTCCGGGTTAGCCAAAAACATTCAGTACTTC. Amino acids: CASTSGLAKNIQYF. Full variable domain (missing parts from reference TRBV13 and TRBJ2-4): AAGVIQSPRHLIKEKRETATLKCYPIPRHDTVYWYQQGPGQDPQFLISFYEKMQSDKGSIPDRFSAQQFSDYHSELNMSSLELGDSALYFCASTSGLAKNIQYFGAGTRLSVL.

There are a few counts of this clone. The rearrangement joins TRBV6-1 to TRBJ2-1, with D unclear. Trimming shortened V by 6 bases and J by 2 bases, and 14 bases separated the two germline ends. The CDR3 sequence is 15 residues long. The germline CDR1 and CDR2 sequences are MNHNS and SASEGT. The CDR3 here is CASRVLDTTYNEQFF. CDR3 bases: TGTGCCAGCAGGGTATTAGATACTACCTACAATGAGCAGTTCTTC.

The genes are TRBV2 and TRBJ2-1; D is undetermined. The V end was cut by 1 base, the J end by 5 bases, with 6 bases between. In germline, CDR1 is SNHLY, CDR2 FYNNEI. The CDR3 totals 13 residues. The CDR3 loop reads CASSEEVHNEQFF. CDR3 coding DNA: TGTGCCAGCAGTGAAGAGGTCCACAATGAGCAGTTCTTC.

V is TRBV5-1 and J is TRBJ1-6; D may be TRBD1 (6 bases). Germline CDR1 is SGHRS and CDR2 is YFSETQ. The CDR3 sequence is 16 residues long. Trimming left V 0 bases short and J 9 bases short, with 16 bases between. The CDR3 protein is CASSLEGQGRGSPLHF. The CDR3 region has the DNA TGCGCCAGCAGCTTGGAGGGCCAGGGGAGAGGTTCACCCCTCCACTTT.

The table lists this clone with a few counts. The sample carries other DNA sequences with the same CDR3. The chain is built from TRBV11-2 and TRBJ2-7; D gene ambiguous. V was trimmed by 1 base and J by 2 bases, leaving 3 bases between them. The CDR3 consists of 12 residues. Germline values: CDR1 SGHAT, CDR2 FQNNGV. The CDR3 region is CASSLVPYEQYF. The CDR3 DNA reads TGTGCCAGCAGCTTAGTCCCCTACGAGCAGTACTTC.

This chain joins TRBV28 and TRBJ2-5, with D perhaps matching TRBD2 (5 bases). V shed 2 bases and J shed 4 bases, with 5 bases lying between them. Germline V gene data show CDR1 as MDHEN and CDR2 as SYDVKM. The CDR3 is made up of 12 amino acids. The chain's CDR3 is CASSLAGETQYF. The CDR3 bases are TGTGCCAGCAGTTTAGCGGGAGAGACCCAGTACTTC.

This clone was seen more than once but under ten times. V gene TRBV6-6 combines with J gene TRBJ1-5, with D hard to call. Germline V CDR1 and CDR2: MNHNY, SVGAGI (reference sequence). Trimming left V 0 bases short and J 11 bases short, with 17 bases between. The CDR3 length is 15 residues. As DNA, the CDR3 is TGTGCCAGCAGTTACTCGATTCTTCTAGGGTTGGCCCAGCATTTT. It specifies CASSYSILLGLAQHF.

This sequence joins TRBV4-1 and TRBJ2-7; no clear D. The V gene's germline CDR1 is MGHRA and CDR2 YSYEKL. Trimming took 0 bases from V and 0 from J, leaving 12 bases between them. This CDR3 is built from 16 residues. The CDR3 loop reads CASSQDSIRSSYEQYF. CDR3 sequence (DNA): TGCGCCAGCAGCCAAGATAGTATACGGAGCTCCTACGAGCAGTACTTC.